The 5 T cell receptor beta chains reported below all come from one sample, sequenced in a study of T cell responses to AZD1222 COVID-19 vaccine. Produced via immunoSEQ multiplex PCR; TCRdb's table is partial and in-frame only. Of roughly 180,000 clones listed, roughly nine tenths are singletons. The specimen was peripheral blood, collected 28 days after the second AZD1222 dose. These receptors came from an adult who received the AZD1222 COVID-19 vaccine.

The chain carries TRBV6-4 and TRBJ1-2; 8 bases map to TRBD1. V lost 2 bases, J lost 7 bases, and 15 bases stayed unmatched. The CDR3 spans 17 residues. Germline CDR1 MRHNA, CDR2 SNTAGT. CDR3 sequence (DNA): TGTGCCAGCAGTGACGGGCTGAACAGGGGGGCATTTGGTGGCTACACCTTC. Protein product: CASSDGLNRGAFGGYTF.

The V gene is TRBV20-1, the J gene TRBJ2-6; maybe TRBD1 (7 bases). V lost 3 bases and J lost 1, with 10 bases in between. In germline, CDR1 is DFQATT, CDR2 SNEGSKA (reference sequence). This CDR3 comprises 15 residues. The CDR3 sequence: CSASAGGSGANVLTF. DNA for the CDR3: TGCAGTGCTAGTGCAGGGGGGTCTGGGGCCAACGTCCTGACTTTC.

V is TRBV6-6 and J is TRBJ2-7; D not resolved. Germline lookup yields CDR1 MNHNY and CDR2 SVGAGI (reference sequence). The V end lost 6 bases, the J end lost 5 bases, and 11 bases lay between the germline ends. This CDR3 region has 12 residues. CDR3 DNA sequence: TGTGCCAGCAGCCGATTGTTGAACGAGCAGTACTTC. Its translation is CASSRLLNEQYF.

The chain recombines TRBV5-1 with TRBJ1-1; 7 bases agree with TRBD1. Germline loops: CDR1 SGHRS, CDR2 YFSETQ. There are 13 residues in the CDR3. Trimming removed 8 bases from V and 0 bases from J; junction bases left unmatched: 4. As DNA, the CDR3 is TGCGCCAGTAGGACAGGTATGAACACTGAAGCTTTCTTT. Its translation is CASRTGMNTEAFF.

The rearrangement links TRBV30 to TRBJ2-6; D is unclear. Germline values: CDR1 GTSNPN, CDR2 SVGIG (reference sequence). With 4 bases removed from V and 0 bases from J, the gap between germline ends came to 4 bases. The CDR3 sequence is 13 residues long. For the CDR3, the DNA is TGTGCCTGGATACGCTCTGGGGCCAACGTCCTGACTTTC. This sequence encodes CAWIRSGANVLTF. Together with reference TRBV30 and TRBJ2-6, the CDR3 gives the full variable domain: SQTIHQWPATLVQPVGSPLSLECTVEGTSNPNLYWYRQAAGRGLQLLFYSVGIGQISSEVPQNLSASRPQDRQFILSSKKLLLSDSGFYLCAWIRSGANVLTFGAGSRLTVL.